A selection of T cell receptor beta chains follows, all from one sample in a study of CD4 and CD8 cells across lung adenocarcinoma regions. TCRdb reprocessed the PCR reads with MiXCR, giving one entry per CDR3 protein. The sample lists around 20,000 distinct CDR3 sequences; around 46% were seen once. Sequencing was done on a sample of CD8+ T cells from the margin of a lung tumor. The receptors stem from a male donor with lung adenocarcinoma. The CD4 and CD8 labels of this study may be unreliable. CDR3s include the opening cysteine and the closing phenylalanine or tryptophan. Each record gives: J gene, D gene, clone size, V gene, CDR3 protein, CDR3 DNA. D genes are given only for firm matches. Some rows have no size entry. The others give once, few or many, or a class for an expanded clone.

J gene: TRBJ1-1; D gene: -; clone size: many; V gene: TRBV7-2; CDR3 protein: CASSFVVTEAFF; CDR3 DNA: TGTGCCAGCAGCTTCGTGGTAACTGAAGCTTTCTTT
J gene: TRBJ2-3; D gene: TRBD2; clone size: -; V gene: TRBV5-1; CDR3 protein: CASKAGGATDTQYF; CDR3 DNA: TGCGCCAGCAAAGCGGGAGGAGCCACAGATACGCAGTATTTT
J gene: TRBJ2-7; D gene: -; clone size: -; V gene: TRBV6-1; CDR3 protein: CASKKFGDGYEQYF; CDR3 DNA: TGTGCCAGCAAGAAATTCGGGGACGGCTACGAGCAGTACTTC
J gene: TRBJ2-7; D gene: TRBD2; clone size: many; V gene: TRBV6-5; CDR3 protein: CASVGLGYYEQYF; CDR3 DNA: TGTGCCAGCGTTGGACTAGGTTACTACGAGCAGTACTTC
J gene: TRBJ2-7; D gene: TRBD1; clone size: few; V gene: TRBV6-1; CDR3 protein: CASIGQGAYEQYF; CDR3 DNA: TGTGCCAGCATTGGACAGGGAGCCTACGAGCAGTACTTC
J gene: TRBJ2-1; D gene: -; clone size: many; V gene: TRBV24-1; CDR3 protein: CATSESRLGPPEQFF; CDR3 DNA: TGTGCCACCAGTGAATCTAGACTAGGGCCCCCTGAGCAGTTCTTC
J gene: TRBJ2-3; D gene: -; clone size: once; V gene: TRBV9; CDR3 protein: CASSVRDADTQYF; CDR3 DNA: TGTGCCAGCAGCGTAAGGGATGCAGATACGCAGTATTTT
J gene: TRBJ2-1; D gene: TRBD2; clone size: many; V gene: TRBV14; CDR3 protein: CASSQALAGYNEQFF; CDR3 DNA: TGTGCCAGCAGCCAAGCTTTAGCGGGGTACAATGAGCAGTTCTTC
J gene: TRBJ2-3; D gene: -; clone size: once; V gene: TRBV12-3/TRBV12-4; CDR3 protein: CASSSSATETQYF; CDR3 DNA: TGTGCCAGCAGTTCTTCCGCCACAGAGACGCAGTATTTC
J gene: TRBJ1-2; D gene: -; clone size: -; V gene: TRBV20-1; CDR3 protein: CSARNRIGAVTFNYGYTF; CDR3 DNA: TGCAGTGCTAGAAATAGGATCGGGGCGGTAACTTTTAACTATGGCTACACCTTC
J gene: TRBJ2-7; D gene: -; clone size: many; V gene: TRBV6-1; CDR3 protein: CASRPGRNSYEQYF; CDR3 DNA: TGTGCCAGCAGGCCGGGACGGAACTCCTACGAGCAGTACTTC